The 8 T cell receptor beta chains presented below share a single source sample, sequenced in a study of Ad26.COV2.S vaccination and SARS-CoV-2 variants. Some clones are missing from TCRdb's copy, which holds only in-frame ones; the method was immunoSEQ multiplex PCR. Among about 400,000 clones listed, about 89% were seen once. Treatment here: about 20 received Ad26.COV2.S at low or high dose, single or two shots; several received placebo; per-sample allocation not given. Specimens were obtained on day 63 following the first vaccine or placebo injection. The specimen was peripheral blood, collected in a trial of Ad26.COV2.S vaccine versus placebo. These receptors were obtained from a person aged 18 to 65 who received the Ad26.COV2.S COVID-19 vaccine or a placebo.

V and J are TRBV19 and TRBJ2-7; D is possibly TRBD1 or TRBD2 (6 bases each). CDR3 size: 14 residues. Germline values: CDR1 LNHDA, CDR2 SQIVND (reference sequence). V lost 7 bases, J lost 2 bases, and 15 bases lay in between. Here the CDR3 DNA reads TGTGCCAGTAAAGAGAAGGGGGGACCCTACGAGCAGTACTTC. It encodes CASKEKGGPYEQYF.

This chain connects TRBV7-9 to TRBJ2-3; possible D gene TRBD1, 5 bases. CDR1 and CDR2 from the germline V gene are SEHNR and FQNEAQ (reference sequence). This CDR3 comprises 14 residues. The V end lost 3 bases, the J end lost 6 bases, and 13 bases lay between the germline ends. The CDR3 region has the DNA TGTGCCAGCAGCTTCGGTCAGGGTCACGATACGCAGTATTTT. Protein product: CASSFGQGHDTQYF.

The V and J genes are TRBV5-4 and TRBJ1-2; D remains ambiguous. The ends were cut back, 6 bases at V and 1 base at J, with 10 bases in the middle. The CDR3 runs to 13 residues. Germline V gene lookup returns CDR1 SGHNT and CDR2 YYREEE (reference sequence). The CDR3 spells CASTPAVNYGYTF. CDR3 bases: TGTGCCAGCACCCCGGCGGTTAACTATGGCTACACCTTC. Using reference TRBV5-4 and TRBJ1-2 for the parts outside the CDR3, the full variable domain is ETGVTQSPTHLIKTRGQQVTLRCSSQSGHNTVSWYQQALGQGPQFIFQYYREEENGRGNFPPRFSGLQFPNYSSELNVNALELDDSALYLCASTPAVNYGYTFGSGTRLTVV.

V and J are TRBV2 and TRBJ1-1; D unresolved. The CDR3 is made up of 12 amino acids. The V end lost 4 bases, the J end lost 1 base, and 4 bases lay between the germline ends. CDR1 is SNHLY and CDR2 is FYNNEI in the germline V gene. CDR3: CASSGWNTEAFF. In DNA, the CDR3 is TGTGCCAGCAGTGGGTGGAACACTGAAGCTTTCTTT.

V and J are TRBV12-3 or TRBV12-4 and TRBJ1-1; TRBD1 might be the D (5 bases). CDR3 length: 13 amino acids. V was trimmed by 6 bases and J by 0 bases, leaving 8 bases between them. CDR3 loop: CASRGDMNTEAFF. CDR3 DNA sequence: TGTGCCAGCAGGGGGGATATGAACACTGAAGCTTTCTTT.

This chain uses TRBV25-1 with TRBJ1-2; D call uncertain. From germline, CDR1 is MGHDK and CDR2 SYGVNS. The length of the CDR3 is 12 residues. V lost 5 bases to trimming and J lost 4 bases, with 8 bases between them. CDR3 amino acids: CASSSIGYGYTF. CDR3 nucleotide sequence: TGTGCCAGCAGTTCAATAGGCTATGGCTACACCTTC.

CDR3 nucleotide sequence: TGTGCCTGGAGTGACGGGAGGACACCATACCAAGAGACCCAGTACTTC. This sequence encodes CAWSDGRTPYQETQYF. V and J are TRBV30 and TRBJ2-5; 7 bases are a match to TRBD2. The CDR3 sequence is 16 residues long. Germline V CDR1 and CDR2: GTSNPN, SVGIG (reference sequence). After removal of 1 base from V and 0 bases from J, the junction contained 8 bases not matched to a gene.

V gene TRBV5-1 combines with J gene TRBJ1-3; D not resolved. V lost 0 bases and J lost 4, with 11 bases in between. The V gene's germline CDR1 is SGHRS and CDR2 YFSETQ. This CDR3 is built from 15 residues. The CDR3 loop reads CASSLGSLAGNTIYF. CDR3 DNA sequence: TGCGCCAGCAGCTTGGGCTCCCTGGCCGGAAACACCATATATTTT.